The present T cell receptor (beta chain) was sequenced within a study of blood T cells in healthy people across ages. General study results and limits: Considered underestimates were the diversity estimates obtained from one million T cells.

Then a second PCR, running about 7 to 11 cycles, was carried out with a sample-barcoded 5' primer and a J-beta primer mix. TCRdb re-called the 5' RACE reads with MiXCR, one entry per CDR3 protein. The table shows roughly 730,000 distinct CDR3 sequences, with 45% to 70% occurring only once. Trimming stripped 6 bases from V and 8 bases from J, with 15 bases between. The CDR3 has 12 residues. Germline CDR1 is DFQATT and CDR2 is SNEGSKA (reference sequence). For every donor, a draw yielded roughly 10 milliliters of peripheral blood. This clonotype was counted a single time. Its antigen is still unknown. V and J are TRBV20-1 and TRBJ2-3; no definite D call. This receptor was identified in a man aged 40-49 years in good health. The sequenced sample was blood. The CDR3 protein is CSAFLRTATQYF. The DNA for the CDR3 is TGCAGTGCCTTTCTTCGGACGGCTACGCAGTATTTT.